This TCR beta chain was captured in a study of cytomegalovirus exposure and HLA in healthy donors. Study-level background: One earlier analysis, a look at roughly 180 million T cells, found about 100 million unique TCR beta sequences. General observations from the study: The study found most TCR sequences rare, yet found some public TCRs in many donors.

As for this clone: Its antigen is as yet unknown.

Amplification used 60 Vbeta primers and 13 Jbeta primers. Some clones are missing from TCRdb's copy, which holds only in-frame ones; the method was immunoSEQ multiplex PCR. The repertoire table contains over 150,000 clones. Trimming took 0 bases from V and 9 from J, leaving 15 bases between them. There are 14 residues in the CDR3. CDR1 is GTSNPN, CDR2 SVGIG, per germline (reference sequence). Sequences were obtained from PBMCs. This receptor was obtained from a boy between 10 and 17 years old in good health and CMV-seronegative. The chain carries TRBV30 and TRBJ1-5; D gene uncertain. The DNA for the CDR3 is TGTGCCTGGAGTGTAGGTCTAGGCGAGGGGCCCCAGCATTTT. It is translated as CAWSVGLGEGPQHF.